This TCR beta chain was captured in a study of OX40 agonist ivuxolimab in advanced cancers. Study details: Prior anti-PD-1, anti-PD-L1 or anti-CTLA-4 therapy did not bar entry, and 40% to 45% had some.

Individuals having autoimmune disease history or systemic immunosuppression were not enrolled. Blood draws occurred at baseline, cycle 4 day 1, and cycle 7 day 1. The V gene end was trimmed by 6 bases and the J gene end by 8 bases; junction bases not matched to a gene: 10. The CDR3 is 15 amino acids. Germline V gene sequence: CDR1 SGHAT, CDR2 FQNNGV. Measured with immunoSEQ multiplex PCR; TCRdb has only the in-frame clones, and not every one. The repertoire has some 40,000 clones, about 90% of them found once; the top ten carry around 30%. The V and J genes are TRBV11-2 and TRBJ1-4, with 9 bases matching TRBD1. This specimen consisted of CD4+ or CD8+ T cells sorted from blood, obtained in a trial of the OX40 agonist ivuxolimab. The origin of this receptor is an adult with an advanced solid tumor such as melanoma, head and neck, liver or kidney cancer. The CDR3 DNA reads TGTGCCAGCAGAAGTCCGGGACAGGGTCGCGAAAAACTGTTTTTT. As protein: CASRSPGQGREKLFF.